The present T cell receptor (beta chain) was sequenced within a study of T cells in Graves' hyperthyroidism and ophthalmopathy. This clonotype was observed once. Its antigen is not identified. Trimming stripped 11 bases from V and 5 bases from J, with 15 bases between. CDR3 size: 12 residues. Germline lookup yields CDR1 SEHNR and CDR2 FQNEAQ (reference sequence). General study findings and limits: The authors' 13 V-J model separated ophthalmopathy from stable hyperthyroidism. Most expanded thyroid clonotypes above 0.001 also appeared in blood.

The investigators amplified TCR beta CDR3 regions from RNA transcripts. A first-round RT-PCR of the TCR CDR3 used the HTBI primer set. Each CDR3 protein is one row after TCRdb ran MiXCR on the multiplex PCR reads. Seen here are almost 600,000 distinct CDR3 sequences, around 45% observed once, and the top ten hold around 7.7%. Patients were excluded because of uncontrolled infection, other autoimmune disease, pregnancy or lactation. The V call is TRBV7-9, the J call TRBJ1-1, with TRBD1 as a possible D gene (5 bases). What was sequenced was peripheral blood or thyroid tissue (not recorded which). The clonotype originates from a woman between 18 and 29 years old with Graves' hyperthyroidism. The CDR3 reads CAGEREGTEAFF. DNA of the CDR3: TGTGCCGGAGAGCGGGAGGGGACTGAAGCTTTCTTT.